This record covers a single T cell receptor (beta chain). Its antigen has not been determined. Base qualities are missing; no much larger clone stands one base away. The sample belongs to a study of identical twins (dated by TCRdb to 2016 to 2017). Background on the whole study: TCR alpha and beta repertoires from monozygotic twins, unrelated adults of various ages and cord blood were deep-sequenced to test whether fetal clonotypes persist. To rule out contamination, the twin experiments were replicated at different times with different library preparation protocols. General conclusions and limits of the study: In monozygotic twins, out-of-frame TCR alpha sharing was systematically underestimated by recombination models, although the models agreed with sharing between unrelated individuals. Zero-insertion analyses could be partly confounded by invariant T cells such as MAIT and iNKT, although diverse VJ usage argued against such confounding for most clonotypes. Because the same donors could not be followed over many years, the conclusions depended on cross-sectional statistical analysis. Excess twin sharing in beta out-of-frame sequences was weaker because fewer shared sequences lowered the signal-to-noise ratio. Abundant cord blood beta clonotypes had fewer insertions, young adult naive repertoires showed a similar but weaker trend, and memory repertoires showed no such trend. Compared with coincidental sharing between unrelated individuals, out-of-frame TCR alpha sequences shared between twins had an excess of sequences with low generation probability.

Library construction relied on 5' RACE. TCRdb names Illumina HiSeq 2000 as the instrument used. A universal primer binding site was introduced by template switching, and a unique molecular identifier was present in the final cDNA, enabling accurate counting of TCR cDNA molecules. First-strand cDNA for TCR alpha and beta chains was synthesized from specific primers in the conserved constant-segment region. To control for contamination, each cDNA library was double barcoded with a SMART-Mk sample barcode plus Illumina barcodes. TruSeq adapter sequences, together with Illumina sample barcodes, were added in two successive PCR steps. The TCR alpha and beta cDNA libraries were sequenced on the Illumina HiSeq platform using custom primers. In the original analysis: MiGEC processed the raw reads to extract unique molecular identifiers, while MiXCR was used to determine the CDR3 positions. For each individual, recombination models were inferred using an EM algorithm with the repgenHMM and IGoR tools. The tcR package in R was used for shared clonotype analysis, with sharing normalized by the product of cloneset sizes. Out-of-frame nonproductive sequences were analyzed to study raw recombination free of thymic and clonal selection effects. TCRdb reprocessed the public reads (quality trimming at Q25 with fastp, clone calling with MiXCR) and kept in-frame beta chains. Merged by CDR3 protein, the rows form single entries marked with the most common genes and DNA. The V and J calls and clone size are TCRdb's, not the authors'. This sample lists 1,800,000 or so distinct CDR3 sequences; less than 40% were detected once. Approximately 0.29% of the sample is in the top ten clones.

Every donor was a healthy Caucasian. Reading the germline V gene gives CDR1 LGHNA and CDR2 YNFKEQ. The CDR3, cysteine through phenylalanine, is 18 amino acids long. The only DNA kept is the CDR3, 54 bases in frame from the first base. The receptor's source is a newborn girl in good health. The chain joins TRBV4-2 to TRBJ2-1; 8 junctional bases match TRBD2. With the DNA end fitting TRBJ2-7 better, the J assignment may be wrong. Sequencing was done on a sample of cord blood. The CDR3 is CASSQGVGRGVSYNEQYF. The DNA sequence is given as TGTGCCAGCAGCCAAGGCGTGGGGCGGGGGGTTTCCTACAATGAGCAGTACTTC.